Listed below are T cell receptor beta chains from one sample, sequenced in a study of shared clonotypes between healthy human individuals. Generated by immunoSEQ multiplex PCR, the TCRdb table keeps only in-frame clones and is missing some. The repertoire holds roughly 1,500,000 clones, with approximately 98.5% as singletons. The specimen sequenced was naive CD4+ T cells sorted from blood. These receptors were taken from a man aged 25-40 years in good health. Both conserved end residues are part of each CDR3. The D gene is left open where the match is weak. Size is stated for part of the rows, as once, few or many counts, or as a class when the clone is expanded.

. | TRBJ2-7 | TRBV6-5 | . | TGTGCCAGCAGTCTCCCCGGGGCCTACGAGCAGTACTTC | CASSLPGAYEQYF
. | TRBJ2-1 | TRBV5-4 | . | TGTGCCAGCAGCCGGTGGCTAGCGAGTAGCAATGAGCAGTTCTTC | CASSRWLASSNEQFF
once | TRBJ2-6 | TRBV4-3 | TRBD1 | TGCGCCAGCAGCCAAGAAATAAGGGGACAGGGGCCGGGGGCCAACGTCCTGACTTTC | CASSQEIRGQGPGANVLTF
. | TRBJ2-7 | TRBV7-2 | TRBD2 | TGTGCCAGCAGCTTAGAATTTAGCGGGGCGCAGTACTTC | CASSLEFSGAQYF
. | TRBJ2-7 | TRBV7-2 | . | TGTGCCAGCAGCTTAGTGACCGGGACACCTAACTACGAGCAGTACTTC | CASSLVTGTPNYEQYF
. | TRBJ2-5 | TRBV7-3 | . | TGTGCCAGCAGCCCTAGCTGGGGAGGTAGTCAAGAGACCCAGTACTTC | CASSPSWGGSQETQYF
. | TRBJ1-5 | TRBV6-5 | TRBD1 | TGTGCCAGCAGGAGGACAGGGGTCAATCAGCCCCAGCATTTT | CASRRTGVNQPQHF
. | TRBJ2-7 | TRBV2 | TRBD1 | TGTGCCAGCAGTGCCGAGACAGGGGGGATCTACGAGCAGTACTTC | CASSAETGGIYEQYF
. | TRBJ2-7 | TRBV6-1 | TRBD2 | TGTGCCAGCAGTGAAACGGGGGGGCAGTACTTC | CASSETGGQYF
. | TRBJ1-5 | TRBV19 | TRBD1 | TGTGCCAGTAGTAAGGGACAGGGACGCTTGCAGCCCCAGCATTTT | CASSKGQGRLQPQHF
. | TRBJ2-2 | TRBV28 | . | TGTGCCAGCACACCTTTCACCGGGGAGCTGTTTTTT | CASTPFTGELFF
. | TRBJ1-1 | TRBV10-3 | . | TGTGCCATCAGAGGTGACCCTGGGACTGAAGCTTTCTTT | CAIRGDPGTEAFF
. | TRBJ2-7 | TRBV7-2 | TRBD1 | TGTGCCAGCAGACCCGACAGGGGTGGATCCTACGAGCAGTACTTC | CASRPDRGGSYEQYF
. | TRBJ2-1 | TRBV10-3 | . | TGTGCCATCAGTGAGGGCAGGGCGGGTGAGCAGTTCTTC | CAISEGRAGEQFF
. | TRBJ1-2 | TRBV6-1 | . | TGTGCCAGCAGTGAAGGTGCAGGATATGGCTACACCTTC | CASSEGAGYGYTF
. | TRBJ2-1 | TRBV28 | TRBD2 | TGTGCCAGCAGTTTCGAAGCGGGGTCCTACAATGAGCAGTTCTTC | CASSFEAGSYNEQFF
. | TRBJ2-2 | TRBV15 | . | TGTGCCACCAGCAGAGTAGACCGCACCGGGGAGCTGTTTTTT | CATSRVDRTGELFF
. | TRBJ2-5 | TRBV7-8 | . | TGTGCCAGCAGCCCCGGGCTGATGAAAGAGACCCAGTACTTC | CASSPGLMKETQYF
. | TRBJ2-5 | TRBV10-3 | TRBD1 | TGTGCCATCAGAGGGGACAGGGGGCAAGAGACCCAGTACTTC | CAIRGDRGQETQYF
. | TRBJ1-1 | TRBV6-5 | . | TGTGCCAGCAGTTACTCGATAGGGGAAGCTTTCTTT | CASSYSIGEAFF
. | TRBJ1-1 | TRBV19 | TRBD1 | TGTGCCAGTAGCCTGACAGGGGCCGCGGGTGAAGCTTTCTTT | CASSLTGAAGEAFF
. | TRBJ2-1 | TRBV7-9 | TRBD2 | TGTGCCAGCAGCTTAGCCCTGGCTAGCGGGGGTTACAATGAGCAGTTCTTC | CASSLALASGGYNEQFF
. | TRBJ2-7 | TRBV15 | TRBD2 | TGTGCCACCAGCAGAGAGGTGGCGGGAGCCGGCGGGGGGCAGTACTTC | CATSREVAGAGGGQYF
. | TRBJ2-7 | TRBV7-2 | TRBD2 | TGTGCCAGCAGCTTTCCGACTAGCGGGAGTCTTCACGAGCAGTACTTC | CASSFPTSGSLHEQYF
. | TRBJ2-1 | TRBV5-1 | . | TGCGCCAGCAGCTTGGCCGCCAGCTCCTACAATGAGCAGTTCTTC | CASSLAASSYNEQFF
once | TRBJ1-1 | TRBV7-3 | . | TGTGCCAGCAGCTTAGAGATGAACACTGAAGCTTTCTTT | CASSLEMNTEAFF
. | TRBJ2-3 | TRBV5-1 | TRBD2 | TGCGCCAGCAGCTTGGGGTCTAGCGGCAACACAGATACGCAGTATTTT | CASSLGSSGNTDTQYF
. | TRBJ2-1 | TRBV29-1 | . | TGCAGCGCCGGGAGCGGTAATGAGCAGTTCTTC | CSAGSGNEQFF
. | TRBJ2-3 | TRBV21-1 | . | TGTGCCAGCAGCAAAGCGCCTCGGGCGGGGAGCACAGATACGCAGTATTTT | CASSKAPRAGSTDTQYF